Sequencing of this T cell receptor beta chain was carried out in a study of beta chain features in type 1 diabetes. The wider study: The study examined about 110,000,000 sorted cells across all samples. Study findings and constraints: A pattern of fewer insertions and more deletions at VDJ junctions was seen in type 1 diabetes patients.

Every bit of the isolated RNA underwent reverse transcription, so sequencing read expressed TCRB transcripts. The data were produced by immunoSEQ multiplex PCR, yet TCRdb's version contains in-frame clones alone and is incomplete. There are almost 350,000 clones in the sample; 15% to 20% occur only once, and 0.044% lies in the top ten. Note on this clone: What it recognizes is unknown. The sample carries other DNA sequences with the same CDR3.

This CDR3 has 12 amino acids. Germline V gene data show CDR1 as SGHRS and CDR2 as YFSETQ. V lost 2 bases and J lost 2, with 3 bases in between. Sequenced sample: naive CD4+ T cells from blood. The TCR originated in a woman aged 18-29 years in good health. The chain recombines TRBV5-1 with TRBJ2-3; the D is unclear. CDR3 loop: CASSFLTDTQYF. The CDR3 DNA follows: TGCGCCAGCAGCTTCCTCACAGATACGCAGTATTTT.